The 2 T cell receptor beta chains below come from one sample, sequenced in a study of T cell changes during pregnancy in multiple sclerosis. Assay used: immunoSEQ multiplex PCR; TCRdb lists only in-frame clones, some missing. Of 40,000 to 55,000 clones in the sample, 90% were seen once. This specimen consisted of peripheral blood, obtained in the first trimester of pregnancy. These receptor sequences come from a female donor in good health, enrolled as a control in a pregnancy study.

The rearrangement joins TRBV15 to TRBJ1-5; D gene unclear. CDR1 and CDR2 from the germline V gene are LNHNV and YYDKDF (reference sequence). This CDR3 spans 12 amino acids. Deletions cut 5 bases from V and 4 bases from J, with 6 bases between. CDR3 amino acids: CATSPENQPQHF. The CDR3 bases are TGTGCCACCAGCCCGGAGAATCAGCCCCAGCATTTT.

The chain uses TRBV7-2 and TRBJ1-1; possibly TRBD1 for D (6 bases). Trimming stripped 1 base from V and 4 bases from J, with 10 bases between. Germline CDR1 reads SGHTA; CDR2 reads FQGNSA. This CDR3 contains 14 residues. The CDR3 reads CASSLVRGTTEAFF. DNA of the CDR3: TGTGCCAGCAGCTTAGTGAGGGGGACCACTGAAGCTTTCTTT. Drawing the rest from reference TRBV7-2 and TRBJ1-1, the complete variable domain is GAGVSQSPSNKVTEKGKDVELRCDPISGHTALYWYRQSLGQGLEFLIYFQGNSAPDKSGLPSDRFSAERTGGSVSTLTIQRTQQEDSAVYLCASSLVRGTTEAFFGQGTRLTVV.